Given below is one T cell receptor (beta chain) in context. V was pared by 6 bases and J by 7 bases, with 6 bases of the junction left unmatched. The germline gives CDR1 ENHRY, CDR2 SYGVKD. The CDR3 runs to 13 residues. Under the authors' procedure: Nucleated cell number was recorded as an estimate derived from reference gene primer amplification. Repertoires were generated with immunoSEQ multiplex PCR, while TCRdb's copy carries only in-frame clones and drops some. V and J calls and clone size come straight from that table; D and trimming were deduced from the DNA. Of some 190,000 clones in the sample, 86% were seen once. The data are from a study of blood T cell repertoires in COVID-19. Participants' own reports of clinical history determined their cohort assignment.

This sequence was found in a man in his forties with acute COVID-19. This sequence joins TRBV10-3 and TRBJ1-5; 7 nucleotides line up with TRBD1. Source material: PBMCs or T cells enriched from blood (not recorded which). Here the CDR3 reads CAISNTGDQPQHF. CDR3 coding DNA: TGTGCCATCAGCAATACAGGGGACCAGCCCCAGCATTTT.